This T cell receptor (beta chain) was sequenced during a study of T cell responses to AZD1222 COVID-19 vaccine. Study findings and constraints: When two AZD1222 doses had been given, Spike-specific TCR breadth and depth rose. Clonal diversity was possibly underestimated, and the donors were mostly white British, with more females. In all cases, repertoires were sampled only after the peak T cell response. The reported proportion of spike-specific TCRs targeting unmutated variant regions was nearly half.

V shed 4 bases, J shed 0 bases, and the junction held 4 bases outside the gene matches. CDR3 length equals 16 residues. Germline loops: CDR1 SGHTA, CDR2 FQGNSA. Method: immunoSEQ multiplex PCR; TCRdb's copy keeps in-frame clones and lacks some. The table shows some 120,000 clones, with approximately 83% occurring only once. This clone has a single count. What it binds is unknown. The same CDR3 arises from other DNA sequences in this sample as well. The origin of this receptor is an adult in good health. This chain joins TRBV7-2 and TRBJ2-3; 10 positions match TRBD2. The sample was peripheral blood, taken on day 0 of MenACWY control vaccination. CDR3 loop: CASSSTSGASTDTQYF. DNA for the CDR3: TGTGCCAGCAGCTCAACTAGCGGGGCTAGCACAGATACGCAGTATTTT.